Presented here are 8 T cell receptor beta chains from one specimen sequenced in a study of T-cell memory formation after mild COVID-19. TCRdb re-derived calls from the 5' RACE reads in MiXCR, one entry per CDR3 protein. The sample yields 580,000 or so distinct CDR3 sequences, approximately 15% seen once. Material: PBMCs or a T cell subset sorted from them (not recorded which). The receptors originated from an adult woman who had mild COVID-19 (a few samples of this study predate the infection). Cell type and time point are not known.

This clonotype appeared many times. The CDR3 bases are TGTGCCATCAGAAACAGTATGAGTGAAAAACTGTTTTTT. It encodes CAIRNSMSEKLFF. This sequence joins TRBV10-3 and TRBJ1-4, with unresolved D. Trimming stripped 6 bases from V and 7 bases from J, with 12 bases between. The CDR3 totals 13 residues. CDR1 is ENHRY and CDR2 is SYGVKD in the germline V gene.

This clonotype was counted between two and nine times. The chain recombines TRBV12-3 or TRBV12-4 with TRBJ1-6; 7 nucleotides align to TRBD1. The CDR3 has 16 amino acids. Losses at the gene ends were 5 bases for V and 7 bases for J; bases not matched to a gene: 11. CDR3 in DNA: TGTGCCAGCAGTAAGACAGGGATCGGCGGGAATTCACCCCTCCACTTT. This gives the protein CASSKTGIGGNSPLHF.

This chain joins TRBV5-1 and TRBJ1-1; the D is unclear. The CDR3 is made up of 14 amino acids. V was trimmed by 0 bases and J by 0 bases, leaving 6 bases between them. CDR1 and CDR2 (germline): SGHRS, YFSETQ. CDR3 in DNA: TGCGCCAGCAGCTTGGTGCCCGTGAACACTGAAGCTTTCTTT. It encodes CASSLVPVNTEAFF.

The V and J genes are TRBV24-1 and TRBJ2-5, with TRBD2 identical over 13 bases. The CDR3 runs to 15 residues. Looked up from germline, CDR1 is KGHDR and CDR2 is SFDVKD. V lost 6 bases and J lost 4; bases outside the gene matches: 4. CDR3 residues: CATSPGTSGAETQYF. The CDR3 bases are TGTGCCACCAGTCCCGGGACTAGCGGGGCAGAGACCCAGTACTTC.

This clonotype turned up a few times. V usage is TRBV6-6 and J usage is TRBJ1-1, with TRBD1 as a possible D gene (5 bases). Germline CDR1 is MNHNY and CDR2 is SVGAGI (reference sequence). The CDR3 covers 15 residues. Trimming took off 7 bases at V and 6 bases at J, with 21 bases between the two ends. Here the CDR3 reads CASNGGASSWAEAFF. CDR3 in DNA: TGTGCCAGCAACGGAGGGGCCAGCAGTTGGGCTGAAGCTTTCTTT.

This chain links TRBV10-3 with TRBJ2-5; unclear D gene. V was shortened by 2 bases and J by 4 bases, with 11 bases between the two germline ends. Germline assignment: CDR1 ENHRY and CDR2 SYGVKD. This CDR3 is built from 14 residues. CDR3 residues: CAISETAARETQYF. CDR3 DNA: TGTGCCATCAGTGAGACGGCAGCCCGAGAGACCCAGTACTTC.

The gene calls are TRBV12-3 or TRBV12-4 and TRBJ2-7, with unresolved D. V was clipped by 7 bases and J by 9 bases, with 22 bases between them. This CDR3 comprises 14 residues. CDR3 in amino acids: CASTPRGSSTPQYF. The DNA for the CDR3 is TGTGCCAGCACTCCACGAGGCAGTTCAACCCCGCAGTACTTC.

In its sample, this clonotype was seen a few times. The V gene is TRBV7-9, the J gene TRBJ2-2; the match to TRBD2 covers 10 bases. The CDR3 is 15 amino acids. The junction had 8 bases not matched to a gene; V was cut back by 6 bases and J by 7 bases. The germline V gene has CDR1 SEHNR and CDR2 FQNEAQ (reference sequence). CDR3 bases: TGTGCCAGCAGAATTGAGCGGGGGGGCAACGGGGAGCTGTTTTTT. It codes for CASRIERGGNGELFF. Based on the CDR3 plus reference TRBV7-9 and TRBJ2-2, the full variable domain is DTGVSQNPRHKITKRGQNVTFRCDPISEHNRLYWYRQTLGQGPEFLTYFQNEAQLEKSRLLSDRFSAERPKGSFSTLEIQRTEQGDSAMYLCASRIERGGNGELFFGEGSRLTVL.